This T cell receptor (beta chain) was obtained from a study of cytomegalovirus exposure and HLA in healthy donors. For this clone: Its specificity is not known.

Study outcomes and limitations: The TCR clusters that emerged in the first cohort tended, a later analysis found, to co-occur in the 120 or so validation repertoires.

Produced via immunoSEQ multiplex PCR; TCRdb's table is partial and in-frame only. Among about 160,000 clones, around nine tenths were seen once, and the ten largest hold 10% to 13%. This clonotype was obtained from a young woman in good health and CMV-seropositive. Sequenced: PBMCs.

The CDR3 coding sequence is TGTGCCAGCAGTCAGCGGGAGGTGGTTGTAGATACGCAGTATTTT. This encodes CASSQREVVVDTQYF. This chain uses TRBV6-1 with TRBJ2-3; 9 bases are shared with TRBD2. V shed 5 bases and J 5 bases; nucleotides not matched to a gene: 8. This CDR3 is built from 15 residues. Looked up from germline, CDR1 is MNHNS and CDR2 is SASEGT.